Shown below are 20 T cell receptor beta chains from a single sample sequenced in a study of blood T cell repertoires in COVID-19. Assay: immunoSEQ multiplex PCR; the TCRdb copy retains only in-frame clones and omits some. This table has approximately 220,000 clones, 85% appearing once. Sequencing was done on a sample of peripheral blood. The receptors shown here come from a man aged 45-60 years who had recovered from COVID-19.

This clone was seen repeatedly, ten times or more. Other nucleotide sequences from this sample produce the same CDR3. The chain has TRBV18 and TRBJ1-2; TRBD1 aligns across 8 bases. Germline trimming cut 3 bases from V and 2 bases from J; bases unmatched to any gene: 2. This CDR3 region has 14 residues. Per the germline V gene, CDR1 is KGHSH and CDR2 is LQKENI. The CDR3 loop is CASSPDRANYGYTF. CDR3 DNA: TGTGCCAGCTCACCGGACAGGGCGAACTATGGCTACACCTTC.

The V gene is TRBV6-2 or TRBV6-3, the J gene TRBJ2-5, with TRBD2 identical over 7 bases. Trimming at V came to 2 bases and at J to 4 bases, leaving 10 bases not matched to a gene. Germline lookup yields CDR1 MNHEY and CDR2 SVGEGT. The CDR3 runs 16 residues. The CDR3 coding sequence is TGTGCCAGCAGTTACATGGCTAGCGGAAGGGGAGAGACCCAGTACTTC. Translating it yields CASSYMASGRGETQYF.

Concerning this clone: The junction departs from germline at one end; a sequencing error may be responsible. This rearrangement joins TRBV15 to TRBJ1-2; 10 bases align to TRBD1. Germline CDR1 reads LNHNV; CDR2 reads YYDKDF (reference sequence). The CDR3 has 14 amino acids. CDR3 amino acids: CATSGDRGRWGYTF. CDR3 DNA sequence: TGTGCCACCAGCGGAGACAGGGGGCGTTGGGGCTACACCTTC.

The chain recombines TRBV2 with TRBJ2-5, with 9 bases matching TRBD2. Germline loops: CDR1 SNHLY, CDR2 FYNNEI. CDR3 length equals 15 residues. V was pared by 2 bases and J by 3 bases, with 4 bases of the junction left unmatched. CDR3 residues: CASSEWLAGKETQYF. CDR3 DNA: TGTGCCAGCAGTGAATGGCTAGCGGGAAAAGAGACCCAGTACTTC.

This clone occurred many times. This rearrangement joins TRBV19 to TRBJ1-4; 8 bases match TRBD1. J gave up 8 bases and V 4 bases, and 12 bases lay outside the gene matches. This CDR3 has 16 amino acids. In germline, CDR1 is LNHDA, CDR2 SQIVND (reference sequence). CDR3 sequence: CASSSLPGTGSEKLFF. The DNA for the CDR3 is TGTGCCAGTAGTAGCCTCCCCGGGACAGGAAGCGAAAAACTGTTTTTT.

The chain carries TRBV6-4 and TRBJ2-7, with TRBD2 identical over 12 bases. With V trimmed by 6 bases and J by 3 bases, 9 bases remained unmatched. The CDR3 totals 16 residues. CDR1 and CDR2 (germline): MRHNA, SNTAGT. The CDR3 sequence: CASRTSTSGRIYEQYF. As DNA, the CDR3 is TGTGCCAGCAGGACCTCGACTAGCGGGAGAATCTACGAGCAGTACTTC.

This clone is a singleton in its sample. The chain recombines TRBV19 with TRBJ2-7; 8 nucleotides line up with TRBD1. The CDR3 is made up of 13 amino acids. The germline gives CDR1 LNHDA, CDR2 SQIVND (reference sequence). After removal of 7 bases from V and 3 bases from J, the junction contained 5 bases not matched to a gene. CDR3 region: CASTKGTGYEQYF. The DNA for the CDR3 is TGTGCCAGTACAAAAGGGACAGGCTACGAGCAGTACTTC.

V usage is TRBV7-2 and J usage is TRBJ2-5; perhaps TRBD1 as D (5 bases). V shed 6 bases and J shed 7 bases, with 21 bases lying between them. The CDR3 length is 15 residues. Germline CDR1 and CDR2: SGHTA and FQGNSA. The CDR3 here is CASRLAEGVRSTQYF. CDR3 sequence (DNA): TGTGCCAGCAGGCTCGCTGAAGGGGTGCGGTCGACCCAGTACTTC.

V gene TRBV5-1 combines with J gene TRBJ1-6; D possibly corresponds to TRBD1 (6 bases). Trimming shortened V by 7 bases and J by 9 bases, and 17 bases separated the two germline ends. CDR1 is SGHRS, CDR2 YFSETQ, per germline. The CDR3 is made up of 14 amino acids. As DNA, the CDR3 is TGCGCCAGCCCGCCGAGGGGGGGCCGTTCACCCCTCCACTTT. This codes for CASPPRGGRSPLHF.

The chain joins TRBV18 to TRBJ1-2; D is possibly TRBD1 (5 bases). V lost 2 bases and J lost 0, with 16 bases in between. There are 17 residues in the CDR3. The germline gives CDR1 KGHSH, CDR2 LQKENI. The CDR3 reads CASSPKVLTESNYGYTF. CDR3 bases: TGTGCCAGCTCACCAAAGGTGTTGACAGAATCTAACTATGGCTACACCTTC. The complete variable domain, with remaining parts taken from reference TRBV18 and TRBJ1-2, reads NAGVMQNPRHLVRRRGQEARLRCSPMKGHSHVYWYRQLPEEGLKFMVYLQKENIIDESGMPKERFSAEFPKEGPSILRIQQVVRGDSAAYFCASSPKVLTESNYGYTFGSGTRLTVV.

This clone was seen just once. This chain joins TRBV28 and TRBJ2-7; D gene uncertain. The ends were cut back, 6 bases at V and 4 bases at J, with 10 bases in the middle. Looked up from germline, CDR1 is MDHEN and CDR2 is SYDVKM. The CDR3 covers 12 residues. CDR3 nucleotides: TGTGCCAGCAGCACGGGTGTGTACGAGCAGTACTTC. Translated, it gives CASSTGVYEQYF.

The rearrangement uses TRBV11-2 and TRBJ2-7; TRBD1 might be the D (6 bases). Germline-derived CDR1 and CDR2 are SGHAT and FQNNGV. V gave up 4 bases and J gave up 5 bases, with 15 bases separating them. This CDR3 spans 14 amino acids. The CDR3 region has the DNA TGTGCCAGCAGCTCCTATAAACAGGGCGACGAGCAGTACTTC. Encoded protein: CASSSYKQGDEQYF.

The gene calls are TRBV5-1 and TRBJ2-7, with 7 bases identical to TRBD2. Germline V gene lookup returns CDR1 SGHRS and CDR2 YFSETQ. Losses at the gene ends were 4 bases for V and 3 bases for J; bases not matched to a gene: 10. The CDR3 covers 15 residues. CDR3: CASSRGLAEYYEQYF. In nucleotides, the CDR3 is TGCGCCAGCAGCAGGGGCCTAGCGGAGTACTACGAGCAGTACTTC.

The chain couples TRBV6-6 to TRBJ1-5; the D is unclear. The germline V gene has CDR1 MNHNY and CDR2 SVGAGI (reference sequence). The CDR3 is 16 residues long. Trimming removed 0 bases at V and 0 bases at J, with 9 bases between. The CDR3 spells CASSYSGIYSNQPQHF. CDR3 DNA: TGTGCCAGCAGTTACTCCGGGATTTATAGCAATCAGCCCCAGCATTTT.

The chain has TRBV2 and TRBJ2-1; perhaps TRBD2 as D (6 bases). The CDR3 covers 15 residues. V shed 2 bases and J shed 10 bases, with 18 bases lying between them. Germline values: CDR1 SNHLY, CDR2 FYNNEI. The CDR3 reads CASSEFGTHEGEQFF. For the CDR3, the DNA is TGTGCCAGCAGTGAATTTGGGACTCACGAAGGGGAGCAGTTCTTC.

J is TRBJ2-3 and V is TRBV19; 9 nucleotides agree with TRBD2. The CDR3 is 15 amino acids. Germline V gene data show CDR1 as LNHDA and CDR2 as SQIVND (reference sequence). J gave up 1 base and V 8 bases, and 7 bases lay outside the gene matches. In DNA, the CDR3 is TGTGCCAGTCGGGGGACTAGCAGCCGCACAGATACGCAGTATTTT. It translates to CASRGTSSRTDTQYF.

This clone was recorded only once. The gene calls are TRBV5-1 and TRBJ2-5; 7 nucleotides match TRBD2. With 0 bases clipped from V and 2 bases from J, the junction kept 7 bases outside the gene matches. The germline gives CDR1 SGHRS, CDR2 YFSETQ. The CDR3 loop spans 16 amino acids. The CDR3 loop is CASSLGAGVGQETQYF. CDR3 coding DNA: TGCGCCAGCAGCTTGGGTGCGGGAGTGGGACAAGAGACCCAGTACTTC.

This clone came up a few times. The chain has TRBV20-1 and TRBJ2-2, with D possibly matching TRBD1 (6 bases). Deletions cut 3 bases from V and 7 bases from J, with 12 bases between. The CDR3 has 13 amino acids. CDR1 and CDR2 (germline): DFQATT, SNEGSKA (reference sequence). CDR3 bases: TGCAGTGCTAGTCGCACAGGGATCGGGGAGCTGTTTTTT. It codes for CSASRTGIGELFF.

V and J are TRBV7-9 and TRBJ2-7, with D tentatively TRBD1 (5 bases). V was clipped by 4 bases and J by 5 bases, with 18 bases between them. The CDR3 contains 15 residues. Per germline, CDR1 SEHNR and CDR2 FQNEAQ (reference sequence). The CDR3 DNA sequence: TGTGCCAGCAGCTCAAGGGGCCCAACAGGTAACGAGCAGTACTTC. Its protein product is CASSSRGPTGNEQYF.

This clone occurred a few times. The chain has TRBV7-9 and TRBJ2-7; D gene unclear. The germline V gene encodes CDR1 SEHNR and CDR2 FQNEAQ (reference sequence). Between the trimmed V and J ends, which lost 5 bases and 3 bases, there was a span of 14 bases. The CDR3 covers 14 residues. The CDR3 is CASSRDGLGYEQYF. CDR3 nucleotides: TGTGCCAGCAGCAGAGACGGTCTAGGCTACGAGCAGTACTTC. Full variable domain (rest looked up from reference TRBV7-9 and TRBJ2-7): DTGVSQNPRHKITKRGQNVTFRCDPISEHNRLYWYRQTLGQGPEFLTYFQNEAQLEKSRLLSDRFSAERPKGSFSTLEIQRTEQGDSAMYLCASSRDGLGYEQYFGPGTRLTVT.